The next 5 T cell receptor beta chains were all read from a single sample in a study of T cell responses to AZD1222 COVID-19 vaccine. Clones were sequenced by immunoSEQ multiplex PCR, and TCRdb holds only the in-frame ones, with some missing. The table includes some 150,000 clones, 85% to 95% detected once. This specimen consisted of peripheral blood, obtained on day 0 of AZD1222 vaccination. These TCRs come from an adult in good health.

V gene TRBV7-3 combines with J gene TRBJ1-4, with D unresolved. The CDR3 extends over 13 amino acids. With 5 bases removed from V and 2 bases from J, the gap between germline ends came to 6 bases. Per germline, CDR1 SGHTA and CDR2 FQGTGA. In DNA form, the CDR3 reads TGTGCCAGCAGCCCGAATACTAATGAAAAACTGTTTTTT. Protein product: CASSPNTNEKLFF.

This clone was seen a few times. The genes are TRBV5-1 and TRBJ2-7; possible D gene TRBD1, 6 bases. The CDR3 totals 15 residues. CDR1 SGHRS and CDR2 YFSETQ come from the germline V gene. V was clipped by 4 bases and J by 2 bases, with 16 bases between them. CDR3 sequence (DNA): TGCGCCAGCAGCGCCCCGACAGGATTGACCTACGAGCAGTACTTC. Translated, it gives CASSAPTGLTYEQYF.

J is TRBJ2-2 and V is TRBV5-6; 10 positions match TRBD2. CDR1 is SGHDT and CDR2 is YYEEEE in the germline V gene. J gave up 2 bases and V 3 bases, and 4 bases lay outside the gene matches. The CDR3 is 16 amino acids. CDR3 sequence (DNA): TGTGCCAGCAGCTCGCTAGCGGGGGCAAACACCGGGGAGCTGTTTTTT. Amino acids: CASSSLAGANTGELFF. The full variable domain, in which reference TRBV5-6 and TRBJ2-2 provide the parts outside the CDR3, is DAGVTQSPTHLIKTRGQQVTLRCSPKSGHDTVSWYQQALGQGPQFIFQYYEEEERQRGNFPDRFSGHQFPNYSSELNVNALLLGDSALYLCASSSLAGANTGELFFGEGSRLTVL.

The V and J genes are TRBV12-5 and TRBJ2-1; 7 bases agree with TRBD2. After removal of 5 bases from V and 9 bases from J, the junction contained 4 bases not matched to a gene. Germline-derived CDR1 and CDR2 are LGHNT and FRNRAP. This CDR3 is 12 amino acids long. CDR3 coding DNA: TGTGCTAGTGGTAGGACTAGTGTTGAGCAGTTCTTC. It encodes CASGRTSVEQFF.

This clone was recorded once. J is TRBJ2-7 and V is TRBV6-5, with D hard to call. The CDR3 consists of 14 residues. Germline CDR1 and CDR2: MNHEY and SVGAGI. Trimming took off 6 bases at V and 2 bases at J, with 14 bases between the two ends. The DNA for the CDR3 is TGTGCCAGCAGGTTGGTCAGACTCCCCTACGAGCAGTACTTC. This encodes CASRLVRLPYEQYF.